This T cell receptor beta chain was identified during a study of CD8 T cells in Susac syndrome. Reverse transcription of about 0.5 to 1 ug RNA was carried out with random hexamers. TCRdb re-called the immunoSEQ multiplex PCR reads with MiXCR, one entry per CDR3 protein. The sample comprises about 52,000 distinct CDR3 sequences, around 93% of which are singletons, and 0.4% to 0.55% rests with the top ten. Broader study findings: It was acknowledged by the study that relatively few individuals were included in its TCR sequencing and HLA analysis.

Each multiple sclerosis control was a treatment-naive patient with relapsing-remitting disease that was either stable or active. The germline V gene has CDR1 SEHNR and CDR2 FQNEAQ (reference sequence). Trimming removed 0 bases at V and 6 bases at J, with 15 bases between. The CDR3 sequence is 15 residues long. This clonotype has just one count. Its target is not known. The sequence was obtained from a human donor with multiple sclerosis. Sequencing input: CD8+ T cells from PBMCs. The chain links TRBV7-9 to TRBJ2-7, with a possible D match to TRBD1 (5 bases). DNA for the CDR3: TGTGCCAGCAGCTTAGCGCGTCAGGGTCTCGGCGAGCAGTACTTC. This codes for CASSLARQGLGEQYF.